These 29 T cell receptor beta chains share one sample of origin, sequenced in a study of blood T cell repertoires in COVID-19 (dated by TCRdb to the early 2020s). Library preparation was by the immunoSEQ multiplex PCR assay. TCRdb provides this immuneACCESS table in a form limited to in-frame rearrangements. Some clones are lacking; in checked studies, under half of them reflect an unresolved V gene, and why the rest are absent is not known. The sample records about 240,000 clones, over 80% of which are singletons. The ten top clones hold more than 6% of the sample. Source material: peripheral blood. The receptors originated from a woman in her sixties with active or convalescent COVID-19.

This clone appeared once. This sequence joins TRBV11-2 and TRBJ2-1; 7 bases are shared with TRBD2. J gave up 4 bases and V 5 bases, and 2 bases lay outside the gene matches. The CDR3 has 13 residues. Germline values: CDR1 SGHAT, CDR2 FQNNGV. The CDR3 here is CASSPGGYNEQFF. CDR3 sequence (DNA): TGTGCCAGCAGCCCGGGAGGTTACAATGAGCAGTTCTTC.

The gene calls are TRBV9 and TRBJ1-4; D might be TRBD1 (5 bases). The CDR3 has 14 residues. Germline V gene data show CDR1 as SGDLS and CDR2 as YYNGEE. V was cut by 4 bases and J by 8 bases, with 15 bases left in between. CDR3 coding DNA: TGTGCCAGCAGCTCAAGCAGGGCGTGGGAAAAACTGTTTTTT. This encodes CASSSSRAWEKLFF.

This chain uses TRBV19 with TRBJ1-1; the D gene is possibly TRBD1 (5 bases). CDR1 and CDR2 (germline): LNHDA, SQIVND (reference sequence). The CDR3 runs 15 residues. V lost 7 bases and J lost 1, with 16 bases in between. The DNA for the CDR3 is TGTGCCAGTACGTTTGCGGGGGGAACGAACACTGAAGCTTTCTTT. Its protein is CASTFAGGTNTEAFF.

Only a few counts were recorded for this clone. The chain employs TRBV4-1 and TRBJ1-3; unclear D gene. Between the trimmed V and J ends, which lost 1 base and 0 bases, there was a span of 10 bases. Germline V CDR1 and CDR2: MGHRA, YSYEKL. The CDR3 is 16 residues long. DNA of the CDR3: TGCGCCAGCAGCCAAGTCACCGCTAGCTCTGGAAACACCATATATTTT. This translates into CASSQVTASSGNTIYF.

CDR3 in DNA: TGTGCCAGCAGCTTAGAAGGGGGTCTGGGGACTGAAGCTTTCTTT. Its translation: CASSLEGGLGTEAFF. The rearrangement joins TRBV7-9 to TRBJ1-1, with a weak D call TRBD1 (6 bases). The germline V gene encodes CDR1 SEHNR and CDR2 FQNEAQ (reference sequence). CDR3 length: 15 amino acids. V was clipped by 1 base and J by 5 bases, with 14 bases between them.

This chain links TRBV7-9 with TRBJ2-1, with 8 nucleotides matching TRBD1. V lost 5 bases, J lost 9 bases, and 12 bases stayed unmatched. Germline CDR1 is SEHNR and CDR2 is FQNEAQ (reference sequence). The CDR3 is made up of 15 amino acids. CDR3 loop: CASSRTRQGAGEQFF. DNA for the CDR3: TGTGCCAGCAGCCGCACAAGGCAGGGGGCTGGTGAGCAGTTCTTC.

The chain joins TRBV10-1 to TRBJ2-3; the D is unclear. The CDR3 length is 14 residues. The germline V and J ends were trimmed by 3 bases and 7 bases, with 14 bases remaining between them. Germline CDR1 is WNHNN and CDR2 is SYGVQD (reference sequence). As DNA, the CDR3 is TGCGCCAGCAGTGAACGGTTCTGGTCAAATACGCAGTATTTT. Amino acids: CASSERFWSNTQYF.

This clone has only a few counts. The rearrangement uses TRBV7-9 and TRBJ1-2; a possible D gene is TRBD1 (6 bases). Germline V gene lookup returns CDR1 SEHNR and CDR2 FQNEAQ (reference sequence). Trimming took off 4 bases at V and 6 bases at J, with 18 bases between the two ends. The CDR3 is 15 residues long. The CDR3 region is CASSSRGGGGNGYTF. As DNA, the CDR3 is TGTGCCAGCAGCTCCCGAGGGGGGGGAGGAAATGGCTACACCTTC.

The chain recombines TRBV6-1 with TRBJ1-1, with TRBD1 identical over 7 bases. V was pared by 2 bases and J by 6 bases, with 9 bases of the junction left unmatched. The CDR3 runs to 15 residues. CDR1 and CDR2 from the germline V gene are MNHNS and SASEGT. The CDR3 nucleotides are TGTGCCAGCAGTGAATCGGTCAGGGGGGACGCTGAAGCTTTCTTT. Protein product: CASSESVRGDAEAFF.

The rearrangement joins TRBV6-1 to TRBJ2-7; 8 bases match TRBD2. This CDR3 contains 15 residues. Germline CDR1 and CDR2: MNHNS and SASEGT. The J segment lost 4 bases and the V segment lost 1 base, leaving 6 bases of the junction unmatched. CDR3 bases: TGTGCCAGCAGTGAAGGGCCCGGGAGGGGATACGAGCAGTACGTC. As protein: CASSEGPGRGYEQYV.

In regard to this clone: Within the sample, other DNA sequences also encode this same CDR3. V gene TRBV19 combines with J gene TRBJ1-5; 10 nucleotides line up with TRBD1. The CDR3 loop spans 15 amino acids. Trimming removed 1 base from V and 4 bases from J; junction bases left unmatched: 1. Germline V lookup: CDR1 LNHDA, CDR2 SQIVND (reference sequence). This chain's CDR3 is CASSIGTGGNQPQHF. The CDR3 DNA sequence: TGTGCCAGTAGTATAGGGACAGGGGGAAATCAGCCCCAGCATTTT.

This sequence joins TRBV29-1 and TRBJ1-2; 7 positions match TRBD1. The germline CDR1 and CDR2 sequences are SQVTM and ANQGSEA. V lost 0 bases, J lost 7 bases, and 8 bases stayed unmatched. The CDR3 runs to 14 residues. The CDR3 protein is CSVEDVERGLGYTF. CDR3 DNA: TGCAGCGTTGAAGATGTCGAAAGGGGGCTTGGCTACACCTTC.

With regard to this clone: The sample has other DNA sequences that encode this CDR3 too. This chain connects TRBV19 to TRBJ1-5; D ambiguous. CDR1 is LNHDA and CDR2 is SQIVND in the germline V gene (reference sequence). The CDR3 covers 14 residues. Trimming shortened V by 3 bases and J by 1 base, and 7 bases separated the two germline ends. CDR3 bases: TGTGCCAGTAGTATTTCGGGAAGCAATCAGCCCCAGCATTTT. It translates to CASSISGSNQPQHF.

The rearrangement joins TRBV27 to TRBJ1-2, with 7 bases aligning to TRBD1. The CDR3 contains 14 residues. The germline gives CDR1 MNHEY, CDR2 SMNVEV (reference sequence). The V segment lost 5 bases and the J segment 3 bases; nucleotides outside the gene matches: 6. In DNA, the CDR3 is TGTGCCAGCAGTCTAAAGACAGGGTACTATGGCTACACCTTC. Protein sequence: CASSLKTGYYGYTF.

The DNA for the CDR3 is TGCGCCAGCAGCTTGGAGGCAGGGGGTCAGCCCCAGCATTTT. Residues: CASSLEAGGQPQHF. The V gene is TRBV5-1, the J gene TRBJ1-5; 7 positions agree with TRBD1. The trim removed 0 bases at V and 6 bases at J, leaving 3 bases unmatched. The CDR3 is 14 residues long. The germline V gene has CDR1 SGHRS and CDR2 YFSETQ. The variable domain in full, completed from reference TRBV5-1 and TRBJ1-5, reads KAGVTQTPRYLIKTRGQQVTLSCSPISGHRSVSWYQQTPGQGLQFLFEYFSETQRNKGNFPGRFSGRQFSNSRSEMNVSTLELGDSALYLCASSLEAGGQPQHFGDGTRLSIL.

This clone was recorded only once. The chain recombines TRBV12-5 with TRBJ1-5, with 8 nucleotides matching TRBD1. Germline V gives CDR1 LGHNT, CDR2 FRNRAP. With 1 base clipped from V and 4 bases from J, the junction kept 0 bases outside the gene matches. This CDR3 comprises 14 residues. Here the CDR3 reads CASGLGQGNQPQHF. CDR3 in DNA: TGTGCTAGTGGTTTGGGACAGGGGAATCAGCCCCAGCATTTT.

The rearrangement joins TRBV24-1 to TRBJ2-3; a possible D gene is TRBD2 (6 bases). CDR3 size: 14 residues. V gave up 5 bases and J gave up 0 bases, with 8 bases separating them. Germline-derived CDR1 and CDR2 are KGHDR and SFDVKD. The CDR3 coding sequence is TGTGCCACCAGTGCCGGAGGGAGCACAGATACGCAGTATTTT. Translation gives CATSAGGSTDTQYF.

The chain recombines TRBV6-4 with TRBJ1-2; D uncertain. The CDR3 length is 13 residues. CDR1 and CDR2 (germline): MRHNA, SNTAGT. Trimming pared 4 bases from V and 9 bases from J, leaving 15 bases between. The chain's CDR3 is CASSVGQNDRYTF. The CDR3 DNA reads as TGTGCCAGCAGTGTTGGGCAAAACGATCGCTACACCTTC.

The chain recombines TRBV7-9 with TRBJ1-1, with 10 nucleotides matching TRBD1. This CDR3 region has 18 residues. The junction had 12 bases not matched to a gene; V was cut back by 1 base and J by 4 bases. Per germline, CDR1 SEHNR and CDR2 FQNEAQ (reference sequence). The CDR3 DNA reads TGTGCCAGCAGCTTAGTCGGGGGACAGGGGTCCAAAGGCACTGAAGCTTTCTTT. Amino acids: CASSLVGGQGSKGTEAFF.

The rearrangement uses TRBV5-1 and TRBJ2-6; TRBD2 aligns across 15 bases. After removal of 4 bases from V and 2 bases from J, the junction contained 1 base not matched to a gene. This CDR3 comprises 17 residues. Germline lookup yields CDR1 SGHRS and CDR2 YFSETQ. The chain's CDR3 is CASSRTSGRAGANVLTF. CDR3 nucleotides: TGCGCCAGCAGCCGGACTAGCGGGAGGGCTGGGGCCAACGTCCTGACTTTC.

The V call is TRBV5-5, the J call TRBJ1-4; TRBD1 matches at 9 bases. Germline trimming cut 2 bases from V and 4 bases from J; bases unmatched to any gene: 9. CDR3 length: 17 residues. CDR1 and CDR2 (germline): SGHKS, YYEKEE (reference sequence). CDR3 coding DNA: TGTGCCAGCAGCTTTGGGGACACAGGGGGCAATAATGAAAAACTGTTTTTT. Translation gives CASSFGDTGGNNEKLFF.

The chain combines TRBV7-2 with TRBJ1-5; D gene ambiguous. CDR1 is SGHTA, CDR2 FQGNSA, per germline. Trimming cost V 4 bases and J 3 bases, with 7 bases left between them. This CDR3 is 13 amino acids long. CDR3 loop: CASSYDINQPQHF. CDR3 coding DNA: TGTGCCAGCAGCTACGACATCAATCAGCCCCAGCATTTT.

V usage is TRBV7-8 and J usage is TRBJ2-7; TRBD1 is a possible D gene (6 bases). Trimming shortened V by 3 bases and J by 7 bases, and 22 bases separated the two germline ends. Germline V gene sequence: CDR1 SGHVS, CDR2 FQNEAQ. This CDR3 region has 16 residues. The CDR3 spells CASSFYYRVQKGEQYF. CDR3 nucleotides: TGTGCCAGCAGCTTCTATTACAGGGTCCAAAAGGGTGAGCAGTACTTC.

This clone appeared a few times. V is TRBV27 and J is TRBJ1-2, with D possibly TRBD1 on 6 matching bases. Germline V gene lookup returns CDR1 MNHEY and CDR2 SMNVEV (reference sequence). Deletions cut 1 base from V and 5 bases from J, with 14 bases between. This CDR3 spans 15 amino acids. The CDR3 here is CASSLWGRGLYGYTF. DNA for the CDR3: TGTGCCAGCAGTTTATGGGGGCGCGGGCTTTATGGCTACACCTTC.

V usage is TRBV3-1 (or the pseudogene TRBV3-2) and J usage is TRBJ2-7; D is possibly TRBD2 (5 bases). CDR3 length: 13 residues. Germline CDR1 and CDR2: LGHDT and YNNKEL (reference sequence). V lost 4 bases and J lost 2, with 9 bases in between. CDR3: CASSPTGTYEQYF. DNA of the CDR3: TGTGCCAGCAGCCCCACGGGAACCTACGAGCAGTACTTC.

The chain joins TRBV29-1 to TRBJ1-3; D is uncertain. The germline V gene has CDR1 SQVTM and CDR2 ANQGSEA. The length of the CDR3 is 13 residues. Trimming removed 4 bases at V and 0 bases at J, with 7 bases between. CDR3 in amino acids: CSVARDSGNTIYF. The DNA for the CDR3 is TGCAGCGTTGCCCGAGACTCTGGAAACACCATATATTTT.

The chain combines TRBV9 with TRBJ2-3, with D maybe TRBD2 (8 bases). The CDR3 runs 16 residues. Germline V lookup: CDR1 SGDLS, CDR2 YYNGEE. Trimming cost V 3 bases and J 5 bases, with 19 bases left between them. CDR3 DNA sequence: TGTGCCAGCAGCGCGACAGGGAGCGGGAGATTAGATACGCAGTATTTT. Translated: CASSATGSGRLDTQYF.

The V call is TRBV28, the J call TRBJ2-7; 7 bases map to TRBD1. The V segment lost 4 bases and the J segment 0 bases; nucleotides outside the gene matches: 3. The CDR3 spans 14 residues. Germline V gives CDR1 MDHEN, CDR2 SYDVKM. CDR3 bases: TGTGCCAGCAGTTCCGGGGACAGCTCCTACGAGCAGTACTTC. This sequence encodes CASSSGDSSYEQYF.

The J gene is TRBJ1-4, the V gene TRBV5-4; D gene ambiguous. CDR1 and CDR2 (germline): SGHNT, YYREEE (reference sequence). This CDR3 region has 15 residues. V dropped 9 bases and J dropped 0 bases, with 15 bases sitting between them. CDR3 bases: TGTGCCACTACTCCGGGTGGTGCAACTAATGAAAAACTGTTTTTT. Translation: CATTPGGATNEKLFF.